These 6 T cell receptor beta chains share one sample of origin, sequenced in a study of T cells after yellow fever vaccination. One entry per CDR3 protein results from TCRdb running MiXCR on the 5' RACE reads. Among 150,000 to 200,000 distinct CDR3 sequences, 9.5% to 12% were seen once, and the ten largest hold approximately 34%. This specimen was CD8+ T cells sorted from PBMCs, taken 15 days after the yellow fever booster vaccination. The receptors stem from a man between 18 and 29 years old who received the YFV17D yellow fever vaccine.

This clonotype was picked up a small number of times. This rearrangement joins TRBV6-5 to TRBJ2-1; TRBD1 agrees at 10 bases. Germline lookup yields CDR1 MNHEY and CDR2 SVGAGI. V was pared by 1 base and J by 14 bases, with 2 bases of the junction left unmatched. The CDR3 contains 12 residues. The CDR3 loop is CASSYFGTGEFF. CDR3 nucleotides: TGTGCCAGCAGTTACTTCGGGACAGGGGAGTTCTTC.

The chain combines TRBV5-1 with TRBJ2-1; 7 bases agree with TRBD1. The ends lost 1 base at V and 6 bases at J; junction bases unmatched: 7. Per the germline V gene, CDR1 is SGHRS and CDR2 is YFSETQ. CDR3 length: 15 residues. The CDR3 DNA reads TGCGCCAGCAGCTTGTATTCAGGGGGTCCCAATGAGCAGTTCTTC. This sequence encodes CASSLYSGGPNEQFF.

This sequence joins TRBV27 and TRBJ2-4; 7 nucleotides agree with TRBD1. The ends lost 5 bases at V and 6 bases at J; junction bases unmatched: 4. The CDR3 loop spans 13 amino acids. CDR1 and CDR2 from the germline V gene are MNHEY and SMNVEV (reference sequence). CDR3 amino acids: CASSKGAGNIQYF. CDR3 bases: TGTGCCAGCAGTAAGGGGGCCGGAAACATTCAGTACTTC.

The chain joins TRBV7-3 to TRBJ2-2, with unresolved D. Trimming stripped 0 bases from V and 1 base from J, with 6 bases between. The CDR3 extends over 15 amino acids. Germline CDR1 SGHTA, CDR2 FQGTGA. The DNA of the CDR3 is TGTGCCAGCAGCTTAACTAGGAAGAACACCGGGGAGCTGTTTTTT. Amino acid sequence: CASSLTRKNTGELFF.

In its sample, this clonotype was seen once. The V and J genes are TRBV6-2 or TRBV6-3 and TRBJ2-1; 8 bases line up with TRBD1. After removal of 2 bases from V and 1 base from J, the junction contained 4 bases not matched to a gene. Looked up from germline, CDR1 is MNHEY and CDR2 is SVGEGT. This CDR3 has 16 amino acids. As DNA, the CDR3 is TGTGCCAGCAGTTACCCAAGACAGGGGTCCTACAATGAGCAGTTCTTC. It codes for CASSYPRQGSYNEQFF.

The chain joins TRBV7-9 to TRBJ1-2; no firm D call. Germline-derived CDR1 and CDR2 are SEHNR and FQNEAQ (reference sequence). This CDR3 spans 13 amino acids. V lost 7 bases, J lost 3 bases, and 12 bases lay in between. The CDR3 is CASTHGGYYGYTF. CDR3 nucleotide sequence: TGTGCCAGCACCCACGGCGGGTACTATGGCTACACCTTC.